Listed below are T cell receptor beta chains from one sample, sequenced in a study of T cell responses to AZD1222 COVID-19 vaccine. Produced via immunoSEQ multiplex PCR; TCRdb's table is partial and in-frame only. Among roughly 150,000 clones listed, around 85% were seen once. The sample here was peripheral blood, taken after recovery from COVID-19. These receptors came from an adult who had recovered from COVID-19. Both conserved end residues are part of each CDR3. The D gene is left open where the match is weak. Size tells how often a clone was seen (once, few, many) or the class of an expanded clone, and some rows leave it out.

NA	NA	TRBV19	TRBJ1-1	TGTGCCAGTAGTATGTCAGGGACCTCGAACACTGAAGCTTTCTTT	CASSMSGTSNTEAFF
NA	NA	TRBV21-1	TRBJ2-4	TGTGCCCAGGCAGAAAGCAACATTCAGTACTTC	CAQAESNIQYF
NA	NA	TRBV6-5	TRBJ1-6	TGTGCCAGCAGTCCAGACCCTAGTCCCCTCCACTTT	CASSPDPSPLHF
NA	NA	TRBV11-3	TRBJ2-2	TGTGCCAGCAGCTCGAGGTCGAACACCGGGGAGCTGTTTTTT	CASSSRSNTGELFF
NA	NA	TRBV29-1	TRBJ1-1	TGCAGCGGGATGAACACTGAAGCTTTCTTT	CSGMNTEAFF
few	NA	TRBV19	TRBJ2-1	TGTGCCAGTAGTATGTCGTTCGATGAGCAGTTCTTC	CASSMSFDEQFF
once	NA	TRBV27	TRBJ1-5	TGTGCCAGCAGTTTGAGTCCGGGCAATCAGCCCCAGCATTTT	CASSLSPGNQPQHF
few	NA	TRBV11-2	TRBJ2-5	TGTGCCAGCAGCTCGCAGCGTGGGACCCAGTACTTC	CASSSQRGTQYF
NA	NA	TRBV4-3	TRBJ1-6	TGCGCCAGCAGCCAAGATGAGGTATGTAAGACAGAAAATTCACCCCTCCACTTT	CASSQDEVCKTENSPLHF
NA	TRBD2	TRBV6-5	TRBJ2-5	TGTGCCAGCAGAGGACTAGCAGGGGAGACCCAGTACTTC	CASRGLAGETQYF
NA	NA	TRBV12-3/TRBV12-4	TRBJ2-2	TGTGCCAGCAGCCGCGGAGCCACCGGGGAGCTGTTTTTT	CASSRGATGELFF
once	NA	TRBV2	TRBJ1-3	TGTGCCAGCAGCCCCTCAGTGAGCTCTGGAAACACCATATATTTT	CASSPSVSSGNTIYF
NA	TRBD2	TRBV29-1	TRBJ2-1	TGCAGCGCCCCGCGGGGGGCTTTCTACAATGAGCAGTTCTTC	CSAPRGAFYNEQFF
NA	NA	TRBV27	TRBJ1-6	TGTGCCAGCAGTTTCGTTTCAGGTCGAGGTTCACCCCTCCACTTT	CASSFVSGRGSPLHF
NA	TRBD1	TRBV29-1	TRBJ1-1	TGCAGCGTGGGGGACAGGGCAGACACTGAAGCTTTCTTT	CSVGDRADTEAFF
few	NA	TRBV18	TRBJ1-1	TGTGCCAGCTCACCACGGGGGGACACTGAAGCTTTCTTT	CASSPRGDTEAFF
NA	NA	TRBV11-3	TRBJ2-3	TGTGCCAGCAGCTTTGAACCTGTCCAGAGGCAGTATTTT	CASSFEPVQRQYF
NA	TRBD2	TRBV11-2	TRBJ2-7	TGTGCCAGCAGCGCGGCGGGAGGATTCTACGAGCAGTACTTC	CASSAAGGFYEQYF
NA	TRBD1	TRBV6-5	TRBJ2-5	TGTGCCAGCAGTTACGGGACAGGGGGCGCAGAGACCCAGTACTTC	CASSYGTGGAETQYF
NA	TRBD1	TRBV28	TRBJ1-2	TGTGCCAGCAGTTTCTTAGAGTTACAGGGGGTGAGGGGCTACACCTTC	CASSFLELQGVRGYTF
NA	NA	TRBV5-4	TRBJ2-5	TGTGCCAGCAGCTTGGTCGAGACCCAGTACTTC	CASSLVETQYF
NA	TRBD2	TRBV7-6	TRBJ2-5	TGTGCCAGCAGCCCTGGACTAGCGGGAGGACCTCAAGAGACCCAGTACTTC	CASSPGLAGGPQETQYF
NA	TRBD2	TRBV3-1/TRBV3-2	TRBJ2-1	TGTGCCAGCAGTCAGCCGGGACTAGCGCACAATGAGCAGTTCTTC	CASSQPGLAHNEQFF
NA	NA	TRBV7-9	TRBJ1-2	TGTGCCAGCAGCTTCGGTACAGGGAACTATGGCTACACCTTC	CASSFGTGNYGYTF
NA	NA	TRBV27	TRBJ1-4	TGTGCCAGCAGTGATACTTGGGTTAATGAAAAACTGTTTTTT	CASSDTWVNEKLFF
NA	NA	TRBV27	TRBJ1-3	TGTGCCAGCAGTATATTCGGGCCTGGAAACACCATATATTTT	CASSIFGPGNTIYF
NA	NA	TRBV10-1	TRBJ1-1	TGCGCCAGCAGTGAACCCGACGGTGAAGCTTTCTTT	CASSEPDGEAFF
once	TRBD2	TRBV7-2	TRBJ2-6	TGTGCCAGCAGCTTAGGCGGGGGACTCTCTGGGGCCAACGTCCTGACTTTC	CASSLGGGLSGANVLTF
NA	NA	TRBV4-3	TRBJ1-3	TGCGCCAGCAGCCAAGGGGCGAGAAGGGTGGCTGGAAACACCATATATTTT	CASSQGARRVAGNTIYF
NA	NA	TRBV7-2	TRBJ2-5	TGTGCCAGCAGTTCCTCTATAGCGGCCTACCAAGAGACCCAGTACTTC	CASSSSIAAYQETQYF
NA	NA	TRBV28	TRBJ2-2	TGTGCCAGCAGTTTATGGAGGGAAGCCGGGGAGCTGTTTTTT	CASSLWREAGELFF
NA	NA	TRBV9	TRBJ1-5	TGTGCCAGCAGCGCCTCCGGGGACACCTATCAGCCCCAGCATTTT	CASSASGDTYQPQHF
once	TRBD1	TRBV6-5	TRBJ1-5	TGTGCCAGCAGTTACCCGGACAGGGGGAACAATCAGCCCCAGCATTTT	CASSYPDRGNNQPQHF
once	TRBD2	TRBV6-2/TRBV6-3	TRBJ2-2	TGTGCCAGCAGTCCGAGCGGGGGGAACACCGGGGAGCTGTTTTTT	CASSPSGGNTGELFF
NA	TRBD1	TRBV5-1	TRBJ2-1	TGCGCCAGCAGCCGGGGACAGGGATTAATCGATGAGCAGTTCTTC	CASSRGQGLIDEQFF
NA	NA	TRBV2	TRBJ1-4	TGTGCCAGCAGTCCGAGGACGCTACAGCTGTTTTTT	CASSPRTLQLFF
NA	TRBD1	TRBV5-1	TRBJ1-1	TGCGCCAGCAGCTCGGGACAGGGGGCGGCTGAAGCTTTCTTT	CASSSGQGAAEAFF
NA	NA	TRBV5-1	TRBJ2-5	TGCGCCAGCAGCTTTTACGGGACGGGGGAAGAGACCCAGTACTTC	CASSFYGTGEETQYF
few	NA	TRBV19	TRBJ1-1	TGTGCCAGTAGTATAGACGGGGGGGAAGCTTTCTTT	CASSIDGGEAFF
NA	NA	TRBV19	TRBJ2-5	TGTGCCAGTAGTCTGTTCGAGGAGCGGGAGACCCAGTACTTC	CASSLFEERETQYF
NA	NA	TRBV3-1/TRBV3-2	TRBJ2-1	TGTGCCAGCAGCGGCCACTGGGAGCAGTTCTTC	CASSGHWEQFF